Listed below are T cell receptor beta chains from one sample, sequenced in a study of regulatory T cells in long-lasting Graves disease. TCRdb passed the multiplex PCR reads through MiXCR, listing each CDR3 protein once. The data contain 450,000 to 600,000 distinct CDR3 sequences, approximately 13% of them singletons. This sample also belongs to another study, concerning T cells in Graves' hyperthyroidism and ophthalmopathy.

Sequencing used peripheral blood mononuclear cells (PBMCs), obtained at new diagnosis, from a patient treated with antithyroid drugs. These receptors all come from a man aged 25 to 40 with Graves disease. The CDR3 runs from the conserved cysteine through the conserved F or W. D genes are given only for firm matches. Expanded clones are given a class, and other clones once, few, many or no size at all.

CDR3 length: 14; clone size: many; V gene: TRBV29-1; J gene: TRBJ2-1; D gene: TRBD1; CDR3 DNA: TGCAGCGTTCAGGGGGCTCCCCTCTACAATGAGCAGTTCTTC; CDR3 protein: CSVQGAPLYNEQFF
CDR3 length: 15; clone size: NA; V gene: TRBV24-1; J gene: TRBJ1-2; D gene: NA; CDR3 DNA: TGTGCCACCAGTGATTCCCTCGGGGGGCACTATGGCTACACCTTC; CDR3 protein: CATSDSLGGHYGYTF
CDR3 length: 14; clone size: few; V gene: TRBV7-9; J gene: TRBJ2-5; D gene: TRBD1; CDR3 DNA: TGTGCCAGCAGCCAGGAGACAGGGGGGCAGACCCAGTACTTC; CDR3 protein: CASSQETGGQTQYF
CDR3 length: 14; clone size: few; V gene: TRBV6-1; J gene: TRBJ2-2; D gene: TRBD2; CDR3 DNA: TGTGCCAGCGGTACTAGCGGCTACACCGGGGAGCTGTTTTTT; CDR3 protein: CASGTSGYTGELFF
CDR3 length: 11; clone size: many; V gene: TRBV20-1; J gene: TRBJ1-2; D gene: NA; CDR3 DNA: TGCAGTGCTAGAGAGGGATCCGGCTACACCTTC; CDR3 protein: CSAREGSGYTF
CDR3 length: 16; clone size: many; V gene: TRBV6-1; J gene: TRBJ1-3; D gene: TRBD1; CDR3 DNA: TGTGCCAGCAGAGAAGAACAGGGGGCGGCTGGAAACACCATATATTTT; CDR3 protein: CASREEQGAAGNTIYF
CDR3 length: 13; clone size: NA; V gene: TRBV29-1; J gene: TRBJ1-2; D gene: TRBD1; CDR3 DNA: TGCAGCGTCCCGACAGGGACGAACTATGGCTACACCTTC; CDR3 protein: CSVPTGTNYGYTF
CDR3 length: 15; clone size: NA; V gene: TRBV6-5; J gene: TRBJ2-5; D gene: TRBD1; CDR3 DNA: TGTGCCAGCAGTTTCGGGACAGGGTTTGTTGAGACCCAGTACTTC; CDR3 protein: CASSFGTGFVETQYF
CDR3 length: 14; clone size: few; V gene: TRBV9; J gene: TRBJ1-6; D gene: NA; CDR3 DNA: TGTGCCAGCAGCAGGACCGACCTTAATTCACCCCTCCACTTT; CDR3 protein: CASSRTDLNSPLHF
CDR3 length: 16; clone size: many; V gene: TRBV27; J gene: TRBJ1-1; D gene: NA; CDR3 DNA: TGTGCCAGCAGTTTTCGAGGGAGAAGCGAAATGACTGAAGCTTTCTTT; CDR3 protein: CASSFRGRSEMTEAFF
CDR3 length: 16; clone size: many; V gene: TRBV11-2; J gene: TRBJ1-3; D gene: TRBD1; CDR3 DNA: TGTGCCAGCAGCCTTGGGACAGGTTACTCTGGAAACACCATATATTTT; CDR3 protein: CASSLGTGYSGNTIYF
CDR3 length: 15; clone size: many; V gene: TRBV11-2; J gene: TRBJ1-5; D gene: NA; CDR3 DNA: TGTGCCAGCAGCTTAGATCCAGGGCTCGGTCAGCCCCAGCATTTT; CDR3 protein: CASSLDPGLGQPQHF
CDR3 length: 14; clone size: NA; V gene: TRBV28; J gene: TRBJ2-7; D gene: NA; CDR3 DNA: TGTGCCAGCAGTTTAATCAGGCATCCCTGGAAGCAGTACTTC; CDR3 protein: CASSLIRHPWKQYF
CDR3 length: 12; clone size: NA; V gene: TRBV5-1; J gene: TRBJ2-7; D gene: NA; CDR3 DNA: TGCGCCAACAGCTTGGTTGACGCCGAGCAGTACTTC; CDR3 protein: CANSLVDAEQYF
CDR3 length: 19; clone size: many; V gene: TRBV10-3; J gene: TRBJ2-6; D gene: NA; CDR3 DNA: TGTGCCATCAGTGATCTAAGGTCCCCCATCAGCTCTGGGGCCAACGTCCTGACTTTC; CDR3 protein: CAISDLRSPISSGANVLTF
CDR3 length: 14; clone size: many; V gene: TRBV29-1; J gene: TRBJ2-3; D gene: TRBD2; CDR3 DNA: TGCAGCGTTGAATCAGCGGGGACCACAGATACGCAGTATTTT; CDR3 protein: CSVESAGTTDTQYF
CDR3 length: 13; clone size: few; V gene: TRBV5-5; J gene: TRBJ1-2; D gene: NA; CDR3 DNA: TGTGCCAGCAGCTATTCACCGACAGCTGGCTACACCTTC; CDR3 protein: CASSYSPTAGYTF
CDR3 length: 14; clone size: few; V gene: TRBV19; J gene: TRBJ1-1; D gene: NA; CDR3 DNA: TGTGCCAGTAGTATAGTGGTGGATCACACTGAAGCTTTCTTT; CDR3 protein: CASSIVVDHTEAFF
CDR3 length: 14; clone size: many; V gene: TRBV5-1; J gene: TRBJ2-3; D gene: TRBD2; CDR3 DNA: TGCGCCAGCAGCCGACTAGCGGGAGATGATACGCAGTATTTT; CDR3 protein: CASSRLAGDDTQYF
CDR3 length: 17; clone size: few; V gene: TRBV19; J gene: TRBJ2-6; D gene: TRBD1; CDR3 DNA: TGTGCCAGTTGTCTCGGACAGGGGGCCCCTGGGGCCAACGTCCTGACTTTC; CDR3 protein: CASCLGQGAPGANVLTF
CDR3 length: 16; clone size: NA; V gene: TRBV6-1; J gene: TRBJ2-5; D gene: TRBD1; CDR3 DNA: TGTGCCAGCAGTGACTCCGGGACAGGGGTAGAAGAGACCCAGTACTTC; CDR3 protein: CASSDSGTGVEETQYF
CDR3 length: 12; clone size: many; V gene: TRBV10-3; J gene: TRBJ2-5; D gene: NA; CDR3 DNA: TGTGCCATCAGTGAAGGGGGGGAGACCCAGTACTTC; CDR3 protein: CAISEGGETQYF
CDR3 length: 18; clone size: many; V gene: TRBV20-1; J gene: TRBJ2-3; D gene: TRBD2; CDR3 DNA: TGCAGTGCTAGAGAAGCCCCCCTAGCGGGAGGCCCCACAGATACGCAGTATTTT; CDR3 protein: CSAREAPLAGGPTDTQYF
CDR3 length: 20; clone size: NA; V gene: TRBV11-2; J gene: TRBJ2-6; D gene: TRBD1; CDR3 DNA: TGTGCCAGCAGCTTTGGCAGGGGGTTCTCCCTCCTCTCTGGGGCCAACGTCCTGACTTTC; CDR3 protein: CASSFGRGFSLLSGANVLTF
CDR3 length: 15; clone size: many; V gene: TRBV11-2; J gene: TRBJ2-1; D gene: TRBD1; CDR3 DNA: TGTGCCAGCAGCCACGGAACAGGGGCGCGGGATGAGCAGTTCTTC; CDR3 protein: CASSHGTGARDEQFF
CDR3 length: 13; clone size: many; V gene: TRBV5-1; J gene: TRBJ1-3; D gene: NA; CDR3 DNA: TGCGCCAGCAGCTTCGCCCCCGGGGACACCATATATTTT; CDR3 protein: CASSFAPGDTIYF
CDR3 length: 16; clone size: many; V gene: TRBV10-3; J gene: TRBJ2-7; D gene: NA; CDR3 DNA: TGTGCCATCAGTGAGAGGGGGGGGGCAGGGGGCTACGAGCAGTACTTC; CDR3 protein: CAISERGGAGGYEQYF
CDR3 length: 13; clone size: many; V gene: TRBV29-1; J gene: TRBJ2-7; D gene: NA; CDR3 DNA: TGCAGCGTTGCAGACACCGGGGACGGCGAGCAGTACTTC; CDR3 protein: CSVADTGDGEQYF
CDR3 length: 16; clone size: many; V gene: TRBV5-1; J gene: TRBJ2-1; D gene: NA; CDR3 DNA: TGCGCCAGCAGCTTGAGGGTTGCGGCTAGCGTCTCCGCCCAGTTCTTC; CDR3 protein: CASSLRVAASVSAQFF
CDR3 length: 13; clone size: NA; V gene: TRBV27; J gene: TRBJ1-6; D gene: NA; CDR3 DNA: TGTGCCAGCAGTTCGCCAGGGCCCGTACCCCTCCACTTT; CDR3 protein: CASSSPGPVPLHF
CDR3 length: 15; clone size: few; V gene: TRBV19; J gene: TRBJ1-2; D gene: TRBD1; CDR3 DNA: TGTGCCAGTATGTCGGACAGGGGCGTTTTCTATGGCTACACCTTC; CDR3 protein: CASMSDRGVFYGYTF
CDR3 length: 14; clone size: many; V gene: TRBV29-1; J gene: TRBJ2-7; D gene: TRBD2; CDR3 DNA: TGCAGCGTTGTTTTTAGCGGGAGCTCCTACGAGCAGTACTTC; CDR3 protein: CSVVFSGSSYEQYF
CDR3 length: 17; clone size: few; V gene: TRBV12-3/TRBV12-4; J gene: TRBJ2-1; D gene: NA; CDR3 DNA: TGTGCCAGCAGTACCCCCTGGGGCGCAGGCTCCTACAATGAGCAGTTCTTC; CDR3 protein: CASSTPWGAGSYNEQFF
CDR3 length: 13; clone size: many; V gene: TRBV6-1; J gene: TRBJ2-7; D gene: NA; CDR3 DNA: TGTGCCAGCAGTGAATCGGTTTCCTACGAGCAGTACTTC; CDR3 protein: CASSESVSYEQYF
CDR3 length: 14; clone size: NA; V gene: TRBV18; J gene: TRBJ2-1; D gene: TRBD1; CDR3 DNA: TGTGCCAGCTCAGACAGGGGGCGCGGCAATGAGCAGTTCTTC; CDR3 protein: CASSDRGRGNEQFF
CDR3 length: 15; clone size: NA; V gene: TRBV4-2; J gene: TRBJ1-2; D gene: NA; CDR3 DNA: TGTGCCAGCAGCCAAGATCAAGCAGATTTCTATGGCTACACCTTC; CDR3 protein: CASSQDQADFYGYTF
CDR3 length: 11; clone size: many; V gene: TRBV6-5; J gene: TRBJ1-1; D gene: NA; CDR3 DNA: TGTGCCAGCAGTTATCAGGTTGAAGCTTTCTTT; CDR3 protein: CASSYQVEAFF
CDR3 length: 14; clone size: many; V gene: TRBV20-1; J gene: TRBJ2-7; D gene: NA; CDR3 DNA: TGCAGTGCTAGAGGGTTAGTGGGTTTCTACGAGCAGTACTTC; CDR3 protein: CSARGLVGFYEQYF
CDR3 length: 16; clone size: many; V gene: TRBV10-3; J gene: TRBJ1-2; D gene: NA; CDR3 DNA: TGTGCCACCACCTCGGAGGGGAAGGGCCTTAACTATGGCTACACCTTC; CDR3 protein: CATTSEGKGLNYGYTF